This T cell receptor (beta chain) was captured by sequencing in a study of T cell changes during pregnancy in multiple sclerosis. Using immunoSEQ multiplex PCR, the repertoire was profiled, and TCRdb retains in-frame clones only, with some absent. Of roughly 99,000 clones in the sample, around 90% were seen once. Trimming stripped 8 bases from V and 5 bases from J, with 9 bases between. Germline loops: CDR1 MNHEY, CDR2 SMNVEV (reference sequence). CDR3 length: 11 amino acids. The material was peripheral blood, obtained in the third trimester of pregnancy. This receptor was taken from a female donor in good health, enrolled as a control in a pregnancy study. The V call is TRBV27, the J call TRBJ1-2; D call uncertain. The CDR3 region has the DNA TGTGCCAGCTTCGGGTCTTATGGCTACACCTTC. It encodes CASFGSYGYTF.